These 17 T cell receptor beta chains came from one sample sequenced in a study of early T cells in non-severe SARS-CoV-2 infection. A single record per CDR3 protein comes from TCRdb applying MiXCR to the 5' RACE reads. The data contain about 52,000 distinct CDR3 sequences, approximately 10% of them singletons. The sequenced sample was whole blood. These TCRs come from an adult who was a healthcare worker with PCR-confirmed SARS-CoV-2 infection or an uninfected control (not recorded which).

This clonotype turned up a few times. The rearrangement uses TRBV28 and TRBJ2-5; no firm D call. The CDR3 has 14 amino acids. Germline CDR1 and CDR2: MDHEN and SYDVKM. The V gene lost 7 bases and the J gene lost 1 base, with 13 bases spanning the gap. The CDR3 DNA reads TGTGCCAGCATCCCCCAACCCTCCCAAGAGACCCAGTACTTC. Its translation: CASIPQPSQETQYF.

The chain couples TRBV7-8 to TRBJ2-7, with 10 nucleotides matching TRBD1. Germline assignment: CDR1 SGHVS and CDR2 FQNEAQ. Germline trimming cut 7 bases from V and 3 bases from J; bases unmatched to any gene: 6. The CDR3 sequence is 14 residues long. CDR3 amino acids: CASTFRDRGYEQYF. The DNA for the CDR3 is TGTGCCAGCACATTCCGGGACAGGGGCTACGAGCAGTACTTC.

The chain recombines TRBV5-1 with TRBJ2-1; weak D call: TRBD2 (5 bases). Trimming took 7 bases from V and 4 from J, leaving 15 bases between them. There are 14 residues in the CDR3. The germline V gene encodes CDR1 SGHRS and CDR2 YFSETQ. The DNA for the CDR3 is TGCGCCAGCTCCTCCACACGGGGTTACAATGAGCAGTTCTTC. This codes for CASSSTRGYNEQFF.

This clonotype was observed a handful of times. This chain uses TRBV4-1 with TRBJ1-5; D not resolved. CDR1 and CDR2 from the germline V gene are MGHRA and YSYEKL. The length of the CDR3 is 14 residues. Between the trimmed V and J ends, which lost 1 base and 9 bases, there was a span of 13 bases. CDR3 in amino acids: CASSQGNLKWPQHF. The CDR3 DNA sequence: TGCGCCAGCAGCCAAGGGAACTTGAAATGGCCCCAGCATTTT.

This clonotype occurred a few times. The chain employs TRBV20-1 and TRBJ1-1; D is unresolved. V was clipped by 3 bases and J by 0 bases, with 11 bases between them. The CDR3 totals 14 residues. Germline assignment: CDR1 DFQATT and CDR2 SNEGSKA (reference sequence). The CDR3 protein is CSASLEGVNTEAFF. CDR3 nucleotides: TGCAGTGCTAGCCTGGAGGGAGTGAACACTGAAGCTTTCTTT.

This clonotype occurred a few times. The rearrangement uses TRBV12-3 or TRBV12-4 and TRBJ1-6, with 8 nucleotides matching TRBD1. The CDR3 length is 14 residues. Trimming took 7 bases from V and 9 from J; bases not matched to a gene: 8. The CDR3 coding sequence is TGTGCCAGCACCGAACACAGGGGGACTTCACCCCTCCACTTT. As protein: CASTEHRGTSPLHF.

This clonotype was observed a few times. The chain carries TRBV3-1 and TRBJ1-2; 7 bases map to TRBD1. The V segment lost 0 bases and the J segment 2 bases; nucleotides outside the gene matches: 6. Germline V CDR1 and CDR2: LGHDT, YNNKEL (reference sequence). The CDR3 length is 16 residues. The chain's CDR3 is CASSQEALQGNYGYTF. The CDR3 coding sequence is TGTGCCAGCAGCCAAGAAGCGCTACAGGGGAACTATGGCTACACCTTC.

This clonotype was seen ten or more times. The J gene is TRBJ2-1, the V gene TRBV7-9; D may correspond to TRBD1 or TRBD2 (5 bases each). V gave up 0 bases and J gave up 9 bases, with 9 bases separating them. Germline V gives CDR1 SEHNR, CDR2 FQNEAQ (reference sequence). The CDR3 runs to 13 residues. CDR3 DNA sequence: TGTGCCAGCAGCTTAGCGGGGGATCTTGAGCAGTTCTTC. Translation: CASSLAGDLEQFF.

This CDR3 is CSARGAAGGGEQFF. CDR3 coding DNA: TGCAGTGCTAGAGGAGCAGCGGGAGGGGGTGAGCAGTTCTTC. This chain joins TRBV20-1 and TRBJ2-1, with 10 bases identical to TRBD2. Losses at the gene ends were 1 base for V and 9 bases for J; bases not matched to a gene: 6. CDR3 length equals 14 residues. Germline lookup yields CDR1 DFQATT and CDR2 SNEGSKA (reference sequence).

At least ten counts were recorded for this clonotype. The rearrangement uses TRBV20-1 and TRBJ1-2, with TRBD1 as a possible D gene (6 bases). Germline V gene lookup returns CDR1 DFQATT and CDR2 SNEGSKA (reference sequence). The V and J ends lost 5 bases and 12 bases respectively, with 19 bases between them. The CDR3 loop spans 12 amino acids. The CDR3 bases are TGCAGTGCTCCCTGGACAGCCCCGCTCGACACCTTC. It specifies CSAPWTAPLDTF.

This clonotype was seen more than once but under ten times. The J gene is TRBJ2-5, the V gene TRBV20-1, with TRBD1 matching 7 bases. CDR3 length equals 16 residues. Looked up from germline, CDR1 is DFQATT and CDR2 is SNEGSKA (reference sequence). Losses at the gene ends were 0 bases for V and 3 bases for J; bases not matched to a gene: 10. The CDR3: CSARDKPLGTEETQYF. CDR3 DNA: TGCAGTGCTAGAGATAAACCCCTAGGGACAGAAGAGACCCAGTACTTC.

This clonotype was observed a handful of times. This sequence joins TRBV7-8 and TRBJ2-7; TRBD1 is a possible D gene (6 bases). Trimming removed 10 bases from V and 3 bases from J, with 19 bases in between. This CDR3 is 14 amino acids long. The germline gives CDR1 SGHVS, CDR2 FQNEAQ. CDR3 DNA sequence: TGTGCCACTGGAACCGGACAGCCCGGCTACGAGCAGTACTTC. The encoded protein is CATGTGQPGYEQYF.

CDR3 protein: CASSQDRTGPRDTQYF. The CDR3 DNA reads as TGTGCCAGCAGCCAAGATAGAACAGGGCCTCGAGATACGCAGTATTTT. V usage is TRBV4-2 and J usage is TRBJ2-3, with D possibly being TRBD1 (6 bases). V lost 0 bases and J 5 bases, leaving 15 bases between the germline ends. Per germline, CDR1 LGHNA and CDR2 YNFKEQ. The length of the CDR3 is 16 residues.

This clonotype is a singleton in its sample. The chain combines TRBV29-1 with TRBJ2-1; maybe TRBD2 (6 bases). This CDR3 contains 14 residues. V was clipped by 7 bases and J by 3 bases, with 16 bases between them. CDR1 and CDR2 from the germline V gene are SQVTM and ANQGSEA. CDR3 protein: CSGGDSSIYNEQFF. The CDR3 region has the DNA TGCAGCGGGGGGGACTCCTCCATCTACAATGAGCAGTTCTTC.

This clonotype was counted many times. The chain recombines TRBV25-1 with TRBJ1-3; 8 bases are shared with TRBD1. Germline lookup yields CDR1 MGHDK and CDR2 SYGVNS. The V gene end was trimmed by 6 bases and the J gene end by 10 bases; junction bases not matched to a gene: 11. The CDR3 has 14 residues. The CDR3 protein is CASSPPTGDVTIYF. DNA for the CDR3: TGTGCCAGCAGCCCCCCGACAGGGGATGTGACCATATATTTT. Based on the CDR3 plus reference TRBV25-1 and TRBJ1-3, the full variable domain is EADIYQTPRYLVIGTGKKITLECSQTMGHDKMYWYQQDPGMELHLIHYSYGVNSTEKGDLSSESTVSRIRTEHFPLTLESARPSHTSQYLCASSPPTGDVTIYFGEGSWLTVV.

The chain carries TRBV29-1 and TRBJ1-1; TRBD1 matches at 11 bases. Germline values: CDR1 SQVTM, CDR2 ANQGSEA. The length of the CDR3 is 15 residues. The J segment lost 2 bases and the V segment lost 4 bases, leaving 6 bases of the junction unmatched. CDR3 protein: CSVARGQGVNTEAFF. DNA for the CDR3: TGCAGCGTTGCTAGGGGACAGGGGGTTAACACTGAAGCTTTCTTT.

This clonotype has a handful of counts. This sequence joins TRBV29-1 and TRBJ1-1; D remains ambiguous. Germline V lookup: CDR1 SQVTM, CDR2 ANQGSEA. Trimming left V 6 bases short and J 8 bases short, with 22 bases between. The CDR3 has 14 amino acids. The CDR3 DNA is TGCAGCGTCACAAACAATCTCTCTTATAGAGAAGCTTTCTTT. This codes for CSVTNNLSYREAFF.